The 26 T cell receptor beta chains in this list originate from one sample, sequenced in a study of human T cells and chemical hapten exposure. MiXCR, run by TCRdb on the RACE reads, gives a single entry per CDR3 protein. The sample records hundreds of thousands of distinct CDR3 sequences, just under 6.5% being singletons. Time point noted: patch test 2, 6 weeks after DPC sensitization. Indicated treatment: therapeutic diphenylcyclopropenone sensitization with weekly scalp DPC. The sequencing used whole blood, collected in connection with sensitization to the hapten diphenylcyclopropenone (DPC). The source of these receptors is a woman between 18 and 30 years old with alopecia areata. Some clones in this sample may be carry-over from other donors' samples.

This clonotype has more than one count but fewer than ten. The rearrangement links TRBV2 to TRBJ1-3; no firm D call. The V and J ends lost 4 bases and 0 bases respectively, with 10 bases between them. Germline V CDR1 and CDR2: SNHLY, FYNNEI. The CDR3 spans 15 residues. The CDR3 reads CASSAATYSGNTIYF. CDR3 DNA: TGTGCCAGCAGTGCAGCCACTTACTCTGGAAACACCATATATTTT.

The chain uses TRBV6-2 or TRBV6-3 and TRBJ2-1; 7 bases agree with TRBD2. V gave up 2 bases and J gave up 2 bases; unmatched junction bases: 3. Looked up from germline, CDR1 is MNHEY and CDR2 is SVGEGT. This CDR3 contains 15 residues. CDR3 amino acids: CASSYSGGAYNEQFF. CDR3 in DNA: TGTGCCAGCAGTTACAGTGGGGGGGCCTACAATGAGCAGTTCTTC.

This clonotype turned up a few times. This rearrangement joins TRBV11-1 to TRBJ2-1; no definite D call. The V end was cut by 1 base, the J end by 0 bases, with 13 bases between. Germline CDR1 is SGHAT and CDR2 is FQDESV (reference sequence). This CDR3 spans 17 amino acids. Here the CDR3 DNA reads TGTGCCAGCAGCTTAGTAAAAGGTTTTAGCTCCTACAATGAGCAGTTCTTC. Encoded protein: CASSLVKGFSSYNEQFF.

This clonotype was detected ten times or more. The genes are TRBV4-2 and TRBJ2-5; D remains unclear. The germline V gene has CDR1 LGHNA and CDR2 YNFKEQ. The CDR3 is made up of 13 amino acids. V was pared by 0 bases and J by 2 bases, with 4 bases between. For the CDR3, the DNA is TGTGCCAGCAGCCAAGATCCTCAAGAGACCCAGTACTTC. It specifies CASSQDPQETQYF.

This clonotype was observed a few times. This sequence joins TRBV4-3 and TRBJ2-5; D is possibly TRBD2 (5 bases). There are 13 residues in the CDR3. Germline V gene lookup returns CDR1 LGHNA and CDR2 YSLEER. V lost 1 base, J lost 4 bases, and 7 bases lay in between. In DNA, the CDR3 is TGCGCCAGCAGCCAAGGAGAGGGAGAGACCCAGTACTTC. It codes for CASSQGEGETQYF.

Many counts were recorded for this clonotype. The J gene is TRBJ1-2, the V gene TRBV7-8; the match to TRBD1 covers 12 bases. This CDR3 contains 16 residues. V gave up 5 bases and J gave up 4 bases; unmatched junction bases: 8. Looked up from germline, CDR1 is SGHVS and CDR2 is FQNEAQ. As DNA, the CDR3 is TGTGCCAGCAGCCCAGGGACAGGGGGCGGCGGCTATGGCTACACCTTC. This encodes CASSPGTGGGGYGYTF. Using reference TRBV7-8 and TRBJ1-2 for the parts outside the CDR3, the full variable domain is GAGVSQSPRYKVAKRGQDVALRCDPISGHVSLFWYQQALGQGPEFLTYFQNEAQLDKSGLPSDRFFAERPEGSVSTLKIQRTQQEDSAVYLCASSPGTGGGGYGYTFGSGTRLTVV.

This clonotype occurred many times. The V and J genes are TRBV7-2 and TRBJ1-6; the D is unclear. The CDR3 loop spans 13 amino acids. With 1 base removed from V and 5 bases from J, the gap between germline ends came to 3 bases. The germline CDR1 and CDR2 sequences are SGHTA and FQGNSA. The DNA of the CDR3 is TGTGCCAGCAGCTTAGGGAATAATTCACCCCTCCACTTT. Protein product: CASSLGNNSPLHF.

The chain's CDR3 is CASRRRGGTSSYNSPLHF. CDR3 DNA: TGTGCCAGCAGACGCCGGGGCGGGACAAGCTCCTATAATTCACCCCTCCACTTT. The gene calls are TRBV6-1 and TRBJ1-6; D might be TRBD1 (6 bases). CDR3 size: 18 residues. The V end was cut by 6 bases, the J end by 0 bases, with 18 bases between. Germline values: CDR1 MNHNS, CDR2 SASEGT.

This sequence joins TRBV7-9 and TRBJ2-3, with D tentatively TRBD1 (5 bases). V lost 5 bases and J lost 2, with 11 bases in between. Germline assignment: CDR1 SEHNR and CDR2 FQNEAQ (reference sequence). CDR3 size: 14 residues. CDR3 amino acids: CASSTAGSTDTQYF. The CDR3 DNA sequence: TGTGCCAGCAGCACTGCAGGGTCCACAGATACGCAGTATTTT.

The J gene is TRBJ1-4, the V gene TRBV25-1; 7 nucleotides match TRBD1. The germline CDR1 and CDR2 sequences are MGHDK and SYGVNS. The CDR3 runs to 15 residues. J lost 6 bases, V lost 0 bases, and 4 bases had no gene match. The CDR3 is CASSEYQGGYEKLFF. CDR3 nucleotides: TGTGCCAGCAGTGAATATCAGGGGGGGTATGAAAAACTGTTTTTT.

The J gene is TRBJ1-1, the V gene TRBV20-1, with a weak D call TRBD1 (5 bases). Germline V gene data show CDR1 as DFQATT and CDR2 as SNEGSKA (reference sequence). This CDR3 is 15 amino acids long. Trimming left V 2 bases short and J 1 base short, with 14 bases between. In DNA form, the CDR3 reads TGCAGTGCTAGATCTCAGGGATTCCCGAACACTGAAGCTTTCTTT. Its translation is CSARSQGFPNTEAFF.

In the case of this clonotype: An end of the junction differs from the germline gene, which may be a read error. The DNA for the CDR3 is TGTGCCAGCAGCCCAGGGACGGCTGATAGCTCCTCCGAGCAGTACTTC. It specifies CASSPGTADSSSEQYF. This chain uses TRBV4-2 with TRBJ2-7; tentatively, D is TRBD1 or TRBD2 (5 bases each). Germline CDR1 reads LGHNA; CDR2 reads YNFKEQ. This CDR3 comprises 16 residues.

This clonotype was counted between two and nine times. The chain has TRBV4-3 and TRBJ2-5, with 9 bases that match TRBD2. J was trimmed by 8 bases and V by 0 bases; bases with no gene match: 7. Per germline, CDR1 LGHNA and CDR2 YSLEER. The CDR3 has 15 amino acids. CDR3 region: CASSQDRGSGGTQYF. The CDR3 nucleotides are TGCGCCAGCAGCCAAGATCGGGGTAGCGGGGGCACCCAGTACTTC.

This clonotype was seen more than once but under ten times. The J gene is TRBJ2-7, the V gene TRBV6-5, with 7 bases aligning to TRBD1. The V gene's germline CDR1 is MNHEY and CDR2 SVGAGI. V was pared by 7 bases and J by 6 bases, with 3 bases of the junction left unmatched. The CDR3 is 11 amino acids. The CDR3 DNA sequence: TGTGCCAGCACCCGGGACAGCGAGCAGTACTTC. This gives the protein CASTRDSEQYF.

The sample holds a few counts of this clonotype. The chain employs TRBV7-2 and TRBJ2-2; no firm D call. Germline assignment: CDR1 SGHTA and CDR2 FQGNSA. V was pared by 3 bases and J by 7 bases, with 15 bases between. The CDR3 consists of 15 residues. CDR3 protein: CASSFSIGMSGELFF. CDR3 nucleotide sequence: TGTGCCAGCAGCTTTTCTATAGGGATGAGCGGGGAGCTGTTTTTT. The whole variable domain, remainder taken from reference TRBV7-2 and TRBJ2-2, is GAGVSQSPSNKVTEKGKDVELRCDPISGHTALYWYRQSLGQGLEFLIYFQGNSAPDKSGLPSDRFSAERTGGSVSTLTIQRTQQEDSAVYLCASSFSIGMSGELFFGEGSRLTVL.

This clonotype was counted between two and nine times. J is TRBJ1-3 and V is TRBV2, with 7 bases identical to TRBD1. V was clipped by 10 bases and J by 2 bases; unmatched bases: 5. Per germline, CDR1 SNHLY and CDR2 FYNNEI. This CDR3 contains 13 residues. The CDR3 region is CAIPQGTGNTIYF. CDR3 DNA: TGTGCCATCCCACAGGGGACTGGAAACACCATATATTTT.

The chain couples TRBV28 to TRBJ2-7; D could derive from TRBD1 or TRBD2 (6 bases each). Per germline, CDR1 MDHEN and CDR2 SYDVKM. V was trimmed by 8 bases and J by 1 base, leaving 18 bases between them. The CDR3 totals 15 residues. This CDR3 reads CASRMGGPGSYEQYF. The CDR3 nucleotides read TGTGCCAGCCGGATGGGGGGCCCGGGTTCCTACGAGCAGTACTTC.

There are a few counts of this clonotype. The chain has TRBV29-1 and TRBJ2-5; no clear D. The CDR3 is 11 residues long. V was shortened by 8 bases and J by 3 bases, with 10 bases between the two germline ends. The germline CDR1 and CDR2 sequences are SQVTM and ANQGSEA. CDR3 sequence (DNA): TGCAGCCCCTGGACGGAAGAGACCCAGTACTTC. Protein product: CSPWTEETQYF.

This clonotype was counted only a few times. The chain combines TRBV7-3 with TRBJ2-2; TRBD2 matches at 7 bases. CDR3 length equals 16 residues. V lost 4 bases to trimming and J lost 4 bases; unmatched junction nucleotides: 9. CDR1 SGHTA and CDR2 FQGTGA come from the germline V gene. In DNA, the CDR3 is TGTGCCAGCAGCTCTAGCGGAGGTGCGGGCACCGGGGAGCTGTTTTTT. Translating it yields CASSSSGGAGTGELFF.

The V call is TRBV19, the J call TRBJ2-6; 8 nucleotides align to TRBD1. Trimming took 7 bases from V and 0 from J; bases not matched to a gene: 8. This CDR3 has 17 amino acids. The germline gives CDR1 LNHDA, CDR2 SQIVND (reference sequence). The DNA for the CDR3 is TGTGCCAGTACCCCGACAGGGGCTAACTCTGGGGCCAACGTCCTGACTTTC. It codes for CASTPTGANSGANVLTF. The variable domain in full, completed from reference TRBV19 and TRBJ2-6, reads DGGITQSPKYLFRKEGQNVTLSCEQNLNHDAMYWYRQDPGQGLRLIYYSQIVNDFQKGDIAEGYSVSREKKESFPLTVTSAQKNPTAFYLCASTPTGANSGANVLTFGAGSRLTVL.

The sample holds a few counts of this clonotype. The chain links TRBV7-2 to TRBJ2-3, with D maybe TRBD1 (6 bases). Germline CDR1 SGHTA, CDR2 FQGNSA. The CDR3 has 15 amino acids. The V end lost 3 bases, the J end lost 2 bases, and 12 bases lay between the germline ends. CDR3 DNA: TGTGCCAGCAGCTTGAGACAGGTCCTCACAGATACGCAGTATTTT. This codes for CASSLRQVLTDTQYF.

This clonotype has a count of ten or more. V and J are TRBV6-2 or TRBV6-3 and TRBJ2-3; D tentatively fits TRBD1 or TRBD2 (5 bases each). Per the germline V gene, CDR1 is MNHEY and CDR2 is SVGEGT. Trimming cost V 4 bases and J 2 bases, with 10 bases left between them. CDR3 length: 14 residues. This chain's CDR3 is CASSSGQSTDTQYF. The CDR3 DNA reads TGTGCCAGCAGTTCGGGGCAGTCCACAGATACGCAGTATTTT.

In its sample, this clonotype was seen many times. The chain has TRBV6-6 and TRBJ2-6; D gene ambiguous. Between the trimmed V and J ends, which lost 4 bases and 6 bases, there was a span of 7 bases. Per the germline V gene, CDR1 is MNHNY and CDR2 is SVGAGI (reference sequence). The CDR3 sequence is 13 residues long. The CDR3 DNA follows: TGTGCCAGCAGTTTAGATGAGGCCAACGTCCTGACTTTC. It encodes CASSLDEANVLTF.

This clonotype appeared many times. The V and J genes are TRBV4-3 and TRBJ1-3; 7 nucleotides line up with TRBD1. The germline CDR1 and CDR2 sequences are LGHNA and YSLEER. The CDR3 runs 16 residues. V lost 3 bases and J lost 0; bases outside the gene matches: 5. The CDR3 here is CASSQNWDSSGNTIYF. The DNA for the CDR3 is TGCGCCAGCAGCCAGAATTGGGACAGCTCTGGAAACACCATATATTTT.

V is TRBV27 and J is TRBJ1-1, with 8 bases lining up with TRBD1. Unmatched junction bases numbered 16, after V lost 2 bases and J lost 5 bases. This CDR3 has 18 residues. Germline assignment: CDR1 MNHEY and CDR2 SMNVEV (reference sequence). In DNA form, the CDR3 reads TGTGCCAGCAGTTTACGGTCCCCTCTTACAGGGGGAGGGACTGAAGCTTTCTTT. This codes for CASSLRSPLTGGGTEAFF.

This clonotype showed up many times. V is TRBV2 and J is TRBJ1-5, with D tentatively TRBD1 (5 bases). CDR3 length equals 13 residues. The ends were cut back, 6 bases at V and 5 bases at J, with 11 bases in the middle. The germline V gene encodes CDR1 SNHLY and CDR2 FYNNEI. The CDR3 is CASRGDGDQPQHF. The DNA for the CDR3 is TGTGCCAGCAGGGGGGACGGCGATCAGCCCCAGCATTTT.